Sequencing of this T cell receptor (beta chain) was carried out in a study of T-cell reconstitution after alpha-beta-depleted transplantation in children. General observations from the study: Several hundred rapidly expanded clones from non-depleted graft cells reportedly supplied alpha-beta T cells about two months post-transplant. It was newly produced T cells that mostly accounted for T-cell counts and diversity one year after transplant.

A remark on this clonotype: Its antigen is unknown.

The V end lost 6 bases, the J end lost 0 bases, and 12 bases lay between the germline ends. This CDR3 contains 15 residues. The germline CDR1 and CDR2 sequences are SGHTS and YDEGEE. Preparation of the TCRbeta library was carried out with unique molecular identifiers. TCRdb independently ran MiXCR on the PCR reads; one entry per CDR3 protein. The table includes some 260,000 distinct CDR3 sequences, 24% detected once. The chain couples TRBV5-8 to TRBJ1-4, with D maybe TRBD1 (5 bases). This material consisted of PBMCs, mostly from graft donor cells, taken 360 days after TCRalphabeta/CD19-depleted stem cell transplant. This receptor was taken from a female patient aged 2-9 years who had a stem cell transplant for congenital amegakaryocytic thrombocytopenia, so the T cells may come from the graft donor. CDR3 amino acids: CASTEAGATNEKLFF. CDR3 DNA: TGTGCCAGCACCGAAGCGGGGGCAACTAATGAAAAACTGTTTTTT.